This is a list of T cell receptor beta chains from one sample in a study of blood T cell repertoires in COVID-19. Data came from immunoSEQ multiplex PCR; TCRdb stores just in-frame clones and leaves some out. The table shows under 110,000 clones, with 60% to 80% occurring only once. Sequencing was performed on peripheral blood. These receptors came from a human donor with acute or convalescent COVID-19. The donor label of this sample is uncertain. Both conserved end residues are part of each CDR3. D genes are given only for firm matches. Part of the rows lack a size; the others show once, few, many or a class for expanded clones.

DNA	CDR3	size	length	D	V	J
TGTGCCTGGAGCCGTCCGACAGGAGCCAAGCATTTT	CAWSRPTGAKHF	NA	12	NA	TRBV30	TRBJ1-5
TGCAGCGTTGAGCTGCACGGAGGGGTCGAAGGCTACACCTTC	CSVELHGGVEGYTF	NA	14	NA	TRBV29-1	TRBJ1-2
TGTGCCAGCAGCGTCGGAGTCTTCACAGATACGCAGTATTTT	CASSVGVFTDTQYF	NA	14	NA	TRBV9	TRBJ2-3
TGCAGCGCCCATAGGGGCCAGGGCGTTGGCTACACCTTC	CSAHRGQGVGYTF	NA	13	NA	TRBV29-1	TRBJ1-2
TGCAGCGCCAGGACACTGAAGGATACGCAGTATTTT	CSARTLKDTQYF	NA	12	NA	TRBV29-1	TRBJ2-3
TGTGCCAGCACCGTGACTATAGCGGGGGCGCCGGGGACCCAGTACTTC	CASTVTIAGAPGTQYF	NA	16	TRBD2	TRBV2	TRBJ2-5
TGTGCCAGCAGCTACCCCCTCAGGGTCGGGCAGACCCAGTACTTC	CASSYPLRVGQTQYF	NA	15	NA	TRBV7-9	TRBJ2-5
TGCGCCAGCAGCCACCAGGGGAATCAGCCCCAGCATTTT	CASSHQGNQPQHF	NA	13	NA	TRBV5-1	TRBJ1-5
TGTGCCAGCAGCTGGGAGCTCAATGAGCAGTTCTTC	CASSWELNEQFF	NA	12	NA	TRBV5-4	TRBJ2-1
TGTGCCAGCAGCCAAGTACCGGGACAGGGGGCGAATGGCTACACCTTC	CASSQVPGQGANGYTF	NA	16	TRBD1	TRBV3-1/TRBV3-2	TRBJ1-2
TGTGCCAGCAGCCCCTCAGGGGGCCGGGGAAACACCATATATTTT	CASSPSGGRGNTIYF	few	15	TRBD1	TRBV28	TRBJ1-3
TGTGCCAGCAGCCAAGAAGGGGGTAGCACAGATACGCAGTATTTT	CASSQEGGSTDTQYF	many	15	NA	TRBV14	TRBJ2-3
TGTGCCATCAGCCGGACTAGCGGGGGACAAGAGACCCAGTACTTC	CAISRTSGGQETQYF	few	15	TRBD2	TRBV10-3	TRBJ2-5
TGCGCCAGCAGCCTAACTAGCTGGGAGACCCAGTACTTC	CASSLTSWETQYF	NA	13	NA	TRBV5-1	TRBJ2-5
TGTGCCACCAGCAGGACCCAACAGGGGGTGAGAGCTTTCTTT	CATSRTQQGVRAFF	NA	14	TRBD1	TRBV15	TRBJ1-1
TGTGCCAGCAGTGCCGGGACACCAAACATTCAGTACTTC	CASSAGTPNIQYF	NA	13	NA	TRBV28	TRBJ2-4
TGTGCCAGCAGCCAGCCAGGGGCTGAAGCTTTCTTT	CASSQPGAEAFF	NA	12	NA	TRBV7-9	TRBJ1-1
TGTGCCACCAGTTCAGGGTATGAGCAGTACTTC	CATSSGYEQYF	NA	11	NA	TRBV24-1	TRBJ2-7
TGTGCCAGCAGTGAACCCCCAGGGAACTATGGCTACACCTTC	CASSEPPGNYGYTF	NA	14	NA	TRBV6-1	TRBJ1-2
TGCGCCAGCAGCCCGGGGGACAGGATCGCCTACGAGCAGTACTTC	CASSPGDRIAYEQYF	NA	15	TRBD1	TRBV5-1	TRBJ2-7
TGTGCCAGCAGTAGTTCGGGGGATTCAGATACGCAGTATTTT	CASSSSGDSDTQYF	NA	14	NA	TRBV28	TRBJ2-3
TGTGCCACCAGTGACTCCGGGACAGGGAACTATGGCTACACCTTC	CATSDSGTGNYGYTF	NA	15	TRBD1	TRBV24-1	TRBJ1-2
TGTGCCAGCAGTTACGGGGCAGGGGGCCGGACCGGGGAGCTGTTTTTT	CASSYGAGGRTGELFF	few	16	TRBD1	TRBV6-2/TRBV6-3	TRBJ2-2
TGTGCCAGCAGCCAAGCCCTAAACATTCAGTACTTC	CASSQALNIQYF	NA	12	NA	TRBV14	TRBJ2-4
TGTGCCAGCAGTGACGGGAACACCGGGGAGCTGTTTTTT	CASSDGNTGELFF	NA	13	NA	TRBV2	TRBJ2-2
TGTGCCAGCAGCGTAGATCTCAATGAGCAGTTCTTC	CASSVDLNEQFF	once	12	NA	TRBV9	TRBJ2-1
TGTGCCAGCAGTGAGCCGGGACAGGGCCGTTACGAGCAGTTCTTC	CASSEPGQGRYEQFF	NA	15	TRBD1	TRBV6-1	TRBJ2-1
TGTGCCTGGAAAAGAGGGTTGGACACTGAAGCTTTCTTT	CAWKRGLDTEAFF	once	13	NA	TRBV30	TRBJ1-1
TGTGCCAGCTCAGTGACAGGGGTGGGTCAGCCCCAGCATTTT	CASSVTGVGQPQHF	once	14	TRBD1	TRBV18	TRBJ1-5
TGCGCCAGCAGGGTTGGGGCAGGGGCTTCCTACGAGCAGTACTTC	CASRVGAGASYEQYF	NA	15	NA	TRBV5-1	TRBJ2-7
TGTGCCAGCAGCTTCGGACAGGGGACGAACTATGGCTACACCTTC	CASSFGQGTNYGYTF	once	15	TRBD1	TRBV7-8	TRBJ1-2
TGTGCCAGCAGTACTACTGGGCCAGGGGGCTACACCTTC	CASSTTGPGGYTF	NA	13	NA	TRBV2	TRBJ1-2
TGTGCCAGCAGCTTGTGGCAGGAAAATGAAAAACTGTTTTTT	CASSLWQENEKLFF	once	14	NA	TRBV5-8	TRBJ1-4
TGTGCCACCAGTGAACAGGGGGCTTCTTATGGCTACACCTTC	CATSEQGASYGYTF	NA	14	TRBD1	TRBV24-1	TRBJ1-2
TGTGCCAGTAGGGGGGGGAACGGAGATACGCAGTATTTT	CASRGGNGDTQYF	few	13	TRBD2	TRBV19	TRBJ2-3
TGTGCCAGCAGCCGCAGTCCCGAGGCCCAGCCCCAGCATTTT	CASSRSPEAQPQHF	few	14	NA	TRBV7-9	TRBJ1-5
TGTGCCAGCAGTGATAAAGGGACAGGGAATCAGCCCCAGCATTTT	CASSDKGTGNQPQHF	NA	15	TRBD1	TRBV2	TRBJ1-5
TGTGCCAGCAGTTTAGGACAGGCCGCAGATACGCAGTATTTT	CASSLGQAADTQYF	NA	14	TRBD1	TRBV27	TRBJ2-3
TGTGCCAGCAGTTCCACAGGGGGCACTGAAGCTTTCTTT	CASSSTGGTEAFF	NA	13	TRBD1	TRBV6-5	TRBJ1-1
TGTGCCAGTAGTATCTACTACAATGAGCAGTTCTTC	CASSIYYNEQFF	NA	12	NA	TRBV19	TRBJ2-1
TGTGCCAGCAGCGACAGGGCCCATGGCTACACCTTC	CASSDRAHGYTF	NA	12	TRBD1	TRBV19	TRBJ1-2
TGTGCCAGCATGCCCGACAGGGCGGGAAACACCATATATTTT	CASMPDRAGNTIYF	few	14	TRBD1	TRBV2	TRBJ1-3
TGCAGTGTTAGTCCCGGGTCGGAGGCTTTCTTT	CSVSPGSEAFF	NA	11	NA	TRBV20-1	TRBJ1-1
TGTGCCAGCTCACCACGCGGACAGTCCCTTTCCTACAATGAGCAGTTCTTC	CASSPRGQSLSYNEQFF	once	17	NA	TRBV18	TRBJ2-1
TGTGCCATCAGCGCCGGGACACGAAGCTCCTATAATTCACCCCTCCACTTT	CAISAGTRSSYNSPLHF	NA	17	NA	TRBV10-3	TRBJ1-6
TGTGCCAGCAGCCCCTCGAGCGGGGGGGGCACAGATACGCAGTATTTT	CASSPSSGGGTDTQYF	few	16	TRBD2	TRBV9	TRBJ2-3
TGTGCCAGCAGCCAAAATCCAGGGATAGGTGGCTACACCTTC	CASSQNPGIGGYTF	NA	14	NA	TRBV3-1/TRBV3-2	TRBJ1-2